This paragraph reports one T cell receptor (beta chain). This clonotype was detected a few times. Its antigen target is currently unknown. Base quality data are lacking; no much larger clone is found one base away. This record belongs to a study of regulatory and conventional T cells in breast cancer (dated by TCRdb to about 2015). V and J lose 9 bases and 0 bases, and a span of 12 bases separates them. For CDR1 and CDR2, the germline V gene (reference sequence) lists LNHDA and SQIVND. From the cysteine up to the phenylalanine, the CDR3 has a length of 14 residues. The CDR3 DNA has 42 bases and is translated from base 1. Library preparation was by PCR. Sequencing instrument: 454 GS FLX Titanium. The raw public reads went through TCRdb reprocessing: fastp at Q25, MiXCR clone calling, in-frame beta chains kept. Duplicate CDR3 protein sequences are folded into a single record with the most common DNA and genes. The sample table records more than 1,200 distinct CDR3 sequences; approximately 65% of these occur just once. The ten largest account for roughly 5% of the sample.

This clonotype originated in a female donor in good health. What was sequenced was regulatory T cells from blood. This sequence uses TRBV19 and TRBJ1-3; too little of a D gene remains to name it. Read as DNA, the sequence is TGTGCCAGCTATACGGGCCTCTCTGGAAACACCATATATTTT. It encodes CASYTGLSGNTIYF. Where the CDR3 stops, the reference TRBV19 and TRBJ1-3 genes take over; the full variable domain is DGGITQSPKYLFRKEGQNVTLSCEQNLNHDAMYWYRQDPGQGLRLIYYSQIVNDFQKGDIAEGYSVSREKKESFPLTVTSAQKNPTAFYLCASYTGLSGNTIYFGEGSWLTVV.